This TCR beta chain stems from a study of cytomegalovirus exposure and HLA in healthy donors. Study findings and constraints: Altogether, about 160 TCR beta chains were recorded as cytomegalovirus-associated. In an earlier analysis, in 620 or so donors, most V segments appeared productive either ~87% or ~30% of the time. A missense variant in DCLRE1C was later tied to TCR beta V- and J-gene trimming.

This CDR3 has 14 amino acids. Germline V gives CDR1 MGHRA, CDR2 YSYEKL. The trim removed 4 bases at V and 6 bases at J, leaving 4 bases unmatched. The PCR contained 60 Vbeta and 13 Jbeta primers. The assay was immunoSEQ multiplex PCR, and TCRdb's table has in-frame clones only and misses some. The sample includes around 65,000 clones, more than 60% seen only once; the top ten take about 53%. As concerns this clone: Its cognate antigen is unknown.

This clonotype was sampled from a man aged 50 to 60 in good health and CMV-seropositive. The sequencing sample was made of PBMCs. The chain links TRBV4-1 to TRBJ2-1; 9 nucleotides match TRBD2. This CDR3 reads CASSLGTSFNEQFF. The CDR3 DNA sequence: TGCGCCAGCAGCCTCGGGACTAGCTTCAATGAGCAGTTCTTC.